Listed here are 9 T cell receptor beta chains from one sample, sequenced in a study of blood T cell repertoires in COVID-19. Clones were sequenced by immunoSEQ multiplex PCR, and TCRdb holds only the in-frame ones, with some missing. Of 70,000 or so clones in the sample, around 85% are singletons; the top ten hold approximately 32%. The sample comprised peripheral blood. Receptors originate from a woman aged 80 or over with active or convalescent COVID-19.

The rearrangement links TRBV7-2 to TRBJ2-7; 9 bases line up with TRBD1. This CDR3 region has 14 residues. From germline, CDR1 is SGHTA and CDR2 FQGNSA. With V trimmed by 5 bases and J by 6 bases, 8 bases remained unmatched. The CDR3 protein is CASSRDRVGGEQYF. The CDR3 coding sequence is TGTGCCAGCAGCCGGGACAGGGTGGGGGGCGAGCAGTACTTC.

This clone was found a few times. The rearrangement joins TRBV5-4 to TRBJ1-6; 12 nucleotides align to TRBD1. The CDR3 runs to 20 residues. The V gene end was trimmed by 5 bases and the J gene end by 0 bases; junction bases not matched to a gene: 12. CDR1 is SGHNT, CDR2 YYREEE, per germline (reference sequence). In nucleotides, the CDR3 is TGTGCCAGCAGTTCGCCGGGACAGGGGGCTTCAAGCTCCTATAATTCACCCCTCCACTTT. Amino acid sequence: CASSSPGQGASSSYNSPLHF.

This chain uses TRBV5-1 with TRBJ1-6; TRBD1 agrees at 7 bases. The CDR3 totals 14 residues. Germline V gene lookup returns CDR1 SGHRS and CDR2 YFSETQ. V lost 4 bases, J lost 7 bases, and 5 bases stayed unmatched. The CDR3 loop reads CASSTGTENSPLHF. The CDR3 DNA reads as TGCGCCAGCAGCACAGGGACAGAAAATTCACCCCTCCACTTT.

V gene TRBV7-3 combines with J gene TRBJ2-3, with 7 bases aligning to TRBD1. V lost 2 bases and J lost 2; bases outside the gene matches: 7. The CDR3 consists of 16 residues. CDR1 and CDR2 (germline): SGHTA, FQGTGA. For the CDR3, the DNA is TGTGCCAGCAGCTTACTCGGGACAGCTTTCACAGATACGCAGTATTTT. Translated: CASSLLGTAFTDTQYF.

The chain is built from TRBV7-2 and TRBJ2-7; 12 positions match TRBD2. CDR3 length: 14 amino acids. Germline V CDR1 and CDR2: SGHTA, FQGNSA. V was clipped by 4 bases and J by 6 bases; unmatched bases: 4. This CDR3 is CASSSTSGGLEQYF. The CDR3 DNA reads TGTGCCAGCAGCTCGACTAGCGGGGGCCTCGAGCAGTACTTC.

This clone occurred once. This chain connects TRBV18 to TRBJ2-2; 7 bases agree with TRBD1. This CDR3 comprises 15 residues. From germline, CDR1 is KGHSH and CDR2 LQKENI. With 6 bases clipped from V and 2 bases from J, the junction kept 6 bases outside the gene matches. Here the CDR3 DNA reads TGTGCCAGCTCGACCAGGGGGACCAACACCGGGGAGCTGTTTTTT. Translation: CASSTRGTNTGELFF.

The chain carries TRBV29-1 and TRBJ2-7, with a tentative D call TRBD2 (6 bases). CDR3 length equals 13 residues. V was clipped by 2 bases and J by 5 bases, with 13 bases between them. Germline CDR1 SQVTM, CDR2 ANQGSEA. The DNA for the CDR3 is TGCAGCGTTGAACATCCCGGGAGAAACGAGCAGTACTTC. As protein: CSVEHPGRNEQYF.

The chain employs TRBV15 and TRBJ2-2; TRBD2 matches at 7 bases. This CDR3 has 15 amino acids. The V segment lost 7 bases and the J segment 1 base; nucleotides outside the gene matches: 6. Germline values: CDR1 LNHNV, CDR2 YYDKDF (reference sequence). The CDR3 DNA reads as TGTGCCACCATGGGCCAGCGGGGGAACACCGGGGAGCTGTTTTTT. This gives the protein CATMGQRGNTGELFF.

V gene TRBV29-1 combines with J gene TRBJ1-2; 7 nucleotides align to TRBD1. Germline-derived CDR1 and CDR2 are SQVTM and ANQGSEA. The length of the CDR3 is 15 residues. V dropped 3 bases and J dropped 0; count of bases not matched to a gene: 7. DNA of the CDR3: TGCAGCGTTGATAACAGGGGATCGGCTAACTATGGCTACACCTTC. Protein sequence: CSVDNRGSANYGYTF.